This passage covers 8 T cell receptor beta chains from one sample sequenced in a study of blood T cell repertoires in COVID-19. TCRdb's copy holds only in-frame clones and misses some; the assay was immunoSEQ multiplex PCR. The sample holds more than 250,000 clones; around 90% are singletons and the top ten take less than 2%. What was sequenced was PBMCs or T cells enriched from blood (not recorded which). These receptor sequences come from a woman in her late teens or twenties with acute COVID-19.

This clone is a singleton in its sample. V is TRBV30 and J is TRBJ2-7; perhaps TRBD1 as D (5 bases). Germline-derived CDR1 and CDR2 are GTSNPN and SVGIG (reference sequence). V dropped 1 base and J dropped 4 bases, with 8 bases sitting between them. The CDR3 runs 12 residues. The CDR3 DNA is TGTGCCTGGAGTGGGCAGGGTTACGAGCAGTACTTC. Translating it yields CAWSGQGYEQYF.

This chain links TRBV6-2 or TRBV6-3 with TRBJ2-3, with TRBD2 as a possible D gene (5 bases). This CDR3 is 17 amino acids long. Trimming shortened V by 2 bases and J by 2 bases, and 17 bases separated the two germline ends. Germline CDR1 MNHEY, CDR2 SVGEGT. CDR3 nucleotides: TGTGCCAGCAGTTACCCCGCAAGGTGGGAGATCACAGATACGCAGTATTTT. Encoded protein: CASSYPARWEITDTQYF.

The CDR3 DNA is TGTGCCAGCAGCCAAGATGCAGCGGGAGCCTACGAGCAGTACTTC. Translated, it gives CASSQDAAGAYEQYF. This rearrangement joins TRBV4-2 to TRBJ2-7; TRBD2 matches at 8 bases. Per the germline V gene, CDR1 is LGHNA and CDR2 is YNFKEQ. J gave up 2 bases and V 0 bases, and 3 bases lay outside the gene matches. The CDR3 is made up of 15 amino acids.

J is TRBJ1-2 and V is TRBV7-3; 12 bases are shared with TRBD1. Losses at the gene ends were 0 bases for V and 5 bases for J; bases not matched to a gene: 4. The CDR3 totals 16 residues. Germline V lookup: CDR1 SGHTA, CDR2 FQGTGA. CDR3 bases: TGTGCCAGCAGCTTAACGGGACAGGGGGCTGGGTATGGCTACACCTTC. Encoded protein: CASSLTGQGAGYGYTF.

The V and J genes are TRBV7-9 and TRBJ2-1; a possible D gene is TRBD2 (5 bases). CDR1 and CDR2 (germline): SEHNR, FQNEAQ (reference sequence). V lost 0 bases and J lost 9, with 12 bases in between. The CDR3 contains 14 residues. CDR3 sequence reads: CASSLANAAGEQFF. The CDR3 nucleotides are TGTGCCAGCAGCTTAGCGAATGCGGCGGGTGAGCAGTTCTTC.

V gene TRBV2 combines with J gene TRBJ2-1; 13 nucleotides align to TRBD2. The V gene end was trimmed by 5 bases and the J gene end by 6 bases; junction bases not matched to a gene: 4. Germline V lookup: CDR1 SNHLY, CDR2 FYNNEI. The CDR3 is 15 residues long. Here the CDR3 DNA reads TGTGCCAGCAGTAGTAGACTAGCGGGAGGCAATGAGCAGTTCTTC. Protein sequence: CASSSRLAGGNEQFF.

This clone turned up a few times. The rearrangement joins TRBV19 to TRBJ2-1, with D perhaps matching TRBD1 (6 bases). V lost 6 bases, J lost 2 bases, and 29 bases lay in between. Germline-derived CDR1 and CDR2 are LNHDA and SQIVND (reference sequence). This CDR3 contains 20 residues. CDR3: CASSERSPLGVRGTYNEQFF. The CDR3 region has the DNA TGTGCCAGTAGCGAGCGGTCCCCCCTAGGGGTCAGGGGTACCTACAATGAGCAGTTCTTC.

The chain employs TRBV13 and TRBJ1-2; 11 bases align to TRBD1. The CDR3 spans 16 residues. J was trimmed by 2 bases and V by 0 bases; bases with no gene match: 2. Germline V CDR1 and CDR2: PRHDT, FYEKMQ (reference sequence). The CDR3 sequence: CASSLGGTGGNYGYTF. The CDR3 coding sequence is TGTGCCAGCAGCTTAGGCGGGACAGGGGGGAACTATGGCTACACCTTC.